Shown below are 10 T cell receptor beta chains from a single sample sequenced in a study of cytomegalovirus exposure and HLA in healthy donors. A multiplex PCR was run with 60 Vbeta primers and 13 Jbeta primers. Measured with immunoSEQ multiplex PCR; TCRdb has only the in-frame clones, and not every one. In the table there are around 190,000 clones, about 80% of which are singletons. Sample: PBMCs. The source is a woman aged 50 to 60 in good health and CMV-seronegative.

The chain carries TRBV7-2 and TRBJ2-1; D is perhaps TRBD1 (7 bases). With 5 bases removed from V and 6 bases from J, the gap between germline ends came to 17 bases. The germline V gene encodes CDR1 SGHTA and CDR2 FQGNSA. The CDR3 runs to 15 residues. CDR3 in amino acids: CASSEGQGGVNEQFF. CDR3 sequence (DNA): TGTGCCAGCAGCGAAGGCCAGGGGGGAGTCAATGAGCAGTTCTTC.

DNA of the CDR3: TGCGCCAGCAGCTTGGGTTGGGACTCCAGCAAAGCTTTCTTT. It encodes CASSLGWDSSKAFF. The rearrangement links TRBV5-1 to TRBJ1-1, with D possibly matching TRBD1 (5 bases). Looked up from germline, CDR1 is SGHRS and CDR2 is YFSETQ. Trimming took off 0 bases at V and 9 bases at J, with 15 bases between the two ends. The CDR3 is 14 residues long.

V gene TRBV28 combines with J gene TRBJ2-4; D unresolved. The CDR3 is 12 residues long. Trimming removed 8 bases from V and 8 bases from J, with 13 bases in between. Germline-derived CDR1 and CDR2 are MDHEN and SYDVKM. As DNA, the CDR3 is TGTGCCAGCGGCCGCTACCGGGACATTCAGTACTTC. It is translated as CASGRYRDIQYF.

V usage is TRBV11-2 and J usage is TRBJ2-2, with D possibly TRBD1 on 5 matching bases. The CDR3 extends over 16 amino acids. V dropped 5 bases and J dropped 4 bases, with 17 bases sitting between them. Germline V CDR1 and CDR2: SGHAT, FQNNGV. The CDR3 region is CASSLRGRVGTGELFF. CDR3 DNA sequence: TGTGCCAGCAGCCTTAGGGGCAGGGTGGGCACCGGGGAGCTGTTTTTT.

This clone was detected only once. This chain links TRBV6-5 with TRBJ1-5; 8 positions agree with TRBD1. From germline, CDR1 is MNHEY and CDR2 SVGAGI. The CDR3 runs to 15 residues. V lost 6 bases and J lost 4; bases outside the gene matches: 8. This chain's CDR3 is CASSSDRGGNQPQHF. The CDR3 nucleotides read TGTGCCAGCAGCAGTGACAGGGGTGGAAATCAGCCCCAGCATTTT.

The genes are TRBV7-3 and TRBJ2-2, with 7 positions matching TRBD1. In germline, CDR1 is SGHTA, CDR2 FQGTGA. V trimming: 1 base; J trimming: 2 bases; junction bases outside the gene matches: 1. This CDR3 comprises 15 residues. CDR3 amino acids: CASSLRQGNTGELFF. The CDR3 DNA reads TGTGCCAGCAGCTTAAGACAGGGAAACACCGGGGAGCTGTTTTTT.

This chain uses TRBV11-3 with TRBJ2-2, with 8 nucleotides matching TRBD2. Germline assignment: CDR1 SGHNT and CDR2 YENEEA. V was clipped by 3 bases and J by 3 bases; unmatched bases: 6. This CDR3 comprises 16 residues. The CDR3 loop reads CASSFLAGTDTGELFF. Here the CDR3 DNA reads TGTGCCAGCAGCTTTTTAGCGGGAACGGACACCGGGGAGCTGTTTTTT.

This chain links TRBV5-4 with TRBJ1-2; possible D gene TRBD1, 6 bases. The germline gives CDR1 SGHNT, CDR2 YYREEE (reference sequence). CDR3 length equals 16 residues. V lost 2 bases to trimming and J lost 0 bases, with 14 bases between them. CDR3 protein: CASSFPGVSANYGYTF. CDR3 bases: TGTGCCAGCAGCTTCCCAGGGGTCTCAGCTAACTATGGCTACACCTTC.

V and J are TRBV5-1 and TRBJ2-3; the D is unclear. CDR3 length: 14 residues. Per the germline V gene, CDR1 is SGHRS and CDR2 is YFSETQ. The germline V and J ends were trimmed by 5 bases and 0 bases, with 10 bases remaining between them. The CDR3, as DNA: TGCGCCAGCAGAGGAGCAACTAGCACAGATACGCAGTATTTT. Protein sequence: CASRGATSTDTQYF.

The chain couples TRBV6-5 to TRBJ2-7; 7 nucleotides match TRBD1. The CDR3 sequence is 14 residues long. V dropped 6 bases and J dropped 3; count of bases not matched to a gene: 8. The germline CDR1 and CDR2 sequences are MNHEY and SVGAGI. The CDR3 sequence is CASSPWTGFYEQYF. DNA for the CDR3: TGTGCCAGCAGCCCCTGGACAGGTTTCTACGAGCAGTACTTC.